This entry is about one T cell receptor beta chain. An end of the junction does not agree with germline; a read error may underlie this. This CDR3 has 14 residues. Germline V gene data show CDR1 as SGHAT and CDR2 as FQNNGV. RNA was extracted from bulk tissue without any cell sorting. More than 3 cm separated this lung sample from the edge of the tumor. Donors were chemotherapy-naive, newly diagnosed lung cancer surgical patients in China, August–late 2014. This entry belongs to a study of tumor and adjacent non-tumor tissue in lung cancer. In the study overall: Stage I to III disease affected 9 to 10 men and about 5 women aged about 30 to 85.

A modified ARM-PCR protocol with three rounds of nested PCR amplified TCRbeta. TCRdb recomputed calls from the multiplex PCR reads with MiXCR, one row per CDR3 protein. The profile covers approximately 100,000 distinct CDR3 sequences, with 62% appearing a single time and 19% taken by the ten largest. The chain combines TRBV11-2 with TRBJ2-7; no reliable D call. The specimen sequenced was distant non-tumor lung tissue. The TCR originated in a man in his 60s with non-small cell lung cancer. CDR3: CTSSPHVGLYEQYF. Here the CDR3 DNA reads TGTACCAGCAGTCCACATGTGGGTCTCTACGAGCAGTACTTC.